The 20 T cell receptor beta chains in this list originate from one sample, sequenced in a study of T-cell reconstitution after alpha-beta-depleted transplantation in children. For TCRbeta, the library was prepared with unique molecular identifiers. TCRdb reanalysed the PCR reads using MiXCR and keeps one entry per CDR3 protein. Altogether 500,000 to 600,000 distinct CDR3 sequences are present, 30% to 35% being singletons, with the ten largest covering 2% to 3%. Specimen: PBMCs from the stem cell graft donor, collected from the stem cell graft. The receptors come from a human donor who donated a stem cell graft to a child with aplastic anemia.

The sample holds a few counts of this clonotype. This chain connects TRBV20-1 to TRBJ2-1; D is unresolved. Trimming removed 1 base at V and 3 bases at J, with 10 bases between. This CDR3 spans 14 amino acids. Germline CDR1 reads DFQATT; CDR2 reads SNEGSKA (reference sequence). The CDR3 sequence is CSARVEQDYNEQFF. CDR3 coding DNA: TGCAGTGCTAGAGTTGAGCAGGACTACAATGAGCAGTTCTTC.

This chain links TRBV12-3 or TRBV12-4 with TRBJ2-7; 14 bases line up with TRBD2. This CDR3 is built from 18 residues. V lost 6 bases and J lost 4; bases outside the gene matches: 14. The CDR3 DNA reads TGTGCCAGCAGAGCCCCGGGACTAGCGGGAGAGATACGTTACGAGCAGTACGTC. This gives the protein CASRAPGLAGEIRYEQYV.

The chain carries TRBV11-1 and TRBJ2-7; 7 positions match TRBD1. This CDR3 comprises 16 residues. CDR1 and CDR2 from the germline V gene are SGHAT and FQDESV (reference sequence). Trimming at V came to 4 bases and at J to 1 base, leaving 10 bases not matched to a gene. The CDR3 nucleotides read TGTGCCAGCAGCTCGACAGGGCAGGGCCTATCCTACGAGCAGTACTTC. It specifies CASSSTGQGLSYEQYF.

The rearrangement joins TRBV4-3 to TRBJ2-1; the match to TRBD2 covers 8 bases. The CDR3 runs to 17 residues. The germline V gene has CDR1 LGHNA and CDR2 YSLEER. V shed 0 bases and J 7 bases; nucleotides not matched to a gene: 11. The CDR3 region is CASSQDLERELGNEQFF. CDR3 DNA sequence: TGCGCCAGCAGCCAAGATCTCGAGCGGGAGCTGGGTAATGAGCAGTTCTTC.

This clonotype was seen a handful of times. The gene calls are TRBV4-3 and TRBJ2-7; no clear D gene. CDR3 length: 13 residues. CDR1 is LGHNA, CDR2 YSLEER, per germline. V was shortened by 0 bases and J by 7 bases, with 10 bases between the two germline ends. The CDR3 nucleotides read TGCGCCAGCAGCCAAGATTGGGGTGATGAGCAGTACTTC. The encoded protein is CASSQDWGDEQYF.

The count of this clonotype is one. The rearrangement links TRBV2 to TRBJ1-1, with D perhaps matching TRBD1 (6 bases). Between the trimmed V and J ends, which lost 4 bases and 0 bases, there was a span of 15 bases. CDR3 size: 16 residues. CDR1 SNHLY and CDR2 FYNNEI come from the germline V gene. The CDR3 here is CASSARGGTLNTEAFF. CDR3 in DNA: TGTGCCAGCAGTGCGAGAGGAGGGACACTGAACACTGAAGCTTTCTTT.

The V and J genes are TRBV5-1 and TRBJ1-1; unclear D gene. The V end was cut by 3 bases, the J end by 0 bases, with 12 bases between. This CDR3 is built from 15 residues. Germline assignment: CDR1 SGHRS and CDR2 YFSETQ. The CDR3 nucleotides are TGCGCCAGCAGCTGGACGACATCGATGAACACTGAAGCTTTCTTT. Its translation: CASSWTTSMNTEAFF.

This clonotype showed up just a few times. The CDR3: CASSLAPPGNNEQFF. The CDR3 DNA reads as TGTGCCAGCAGCTTAGCGCCCCCGGGAAACAATGAGCAGTTCTTC. This chain uses TRBV7-2 with TRBJ2-1, with a possible D match to TRBD2 (5 bases). V lost 0 bases to trimming and J lost 5 bases, with 11 bases between them. Germline loops: CDR1 SGHTA, CDR2 FQGNSA. The CDR3 is made up of 15 amino acids.

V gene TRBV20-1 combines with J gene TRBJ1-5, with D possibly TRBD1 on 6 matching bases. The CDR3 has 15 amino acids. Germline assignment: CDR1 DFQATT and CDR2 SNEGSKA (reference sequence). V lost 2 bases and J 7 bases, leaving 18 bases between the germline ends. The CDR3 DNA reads TGCAGTGCTAGACCAACAGGGAGGGAAAAACAGCCCCAGCATTTT. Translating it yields CSARPTGREKQPQHF.

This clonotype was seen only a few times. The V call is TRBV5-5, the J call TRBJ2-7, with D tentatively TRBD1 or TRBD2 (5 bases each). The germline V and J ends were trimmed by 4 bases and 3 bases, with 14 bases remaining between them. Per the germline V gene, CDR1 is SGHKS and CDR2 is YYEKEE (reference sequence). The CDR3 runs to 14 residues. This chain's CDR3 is CASSLGDGDYEQYF. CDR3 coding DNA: TGTGCCAGCAGCCTTGGGGACGGAGACTACGAGCAGTACTTC. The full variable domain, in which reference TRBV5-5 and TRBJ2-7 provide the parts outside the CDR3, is DAGVTQSPTHLIKTRGQQVTLRCSPISGHKSVSWYQQVLGQGPQFIFQYYEKEERGRGNFPDRFSARQFPNYSSELNVNALLLGDSALYLCASSLGDGDYEQYFGPGTRLTVT.

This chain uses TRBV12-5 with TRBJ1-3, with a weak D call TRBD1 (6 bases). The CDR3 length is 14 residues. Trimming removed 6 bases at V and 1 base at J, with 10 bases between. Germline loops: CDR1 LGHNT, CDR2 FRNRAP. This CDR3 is CASGTTGSGNTIYF. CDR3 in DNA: TGTGCTAGTGGCACAACAGGGTCTGGAAACACCATATATTTT. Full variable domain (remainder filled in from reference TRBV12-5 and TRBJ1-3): DARVTQTPRHKVTEMGQEVTMRCQPILGHNTVFWYRQTMMQGLELLAYFRNRAPLDDSGMPKDRFSAEMPDATLATLKIQPSEPRDSAVYFCASGTTGSGNTIYFGEGSWLTVV.

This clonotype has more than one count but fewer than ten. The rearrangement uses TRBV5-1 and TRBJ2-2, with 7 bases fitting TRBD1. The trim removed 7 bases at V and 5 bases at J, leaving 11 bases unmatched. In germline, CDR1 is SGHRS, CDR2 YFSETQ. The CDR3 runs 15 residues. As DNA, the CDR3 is TGCGCCAGCCCCTCCCCCCCACAGGGGACCGGGGAGCTGTTTTTT. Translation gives CASPSPPQGTGELFF.

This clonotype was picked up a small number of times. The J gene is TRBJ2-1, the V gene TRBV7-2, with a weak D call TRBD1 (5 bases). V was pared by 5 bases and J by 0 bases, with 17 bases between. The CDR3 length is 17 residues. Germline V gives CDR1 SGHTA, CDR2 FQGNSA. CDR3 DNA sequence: TGTGCCAGCAGCCCTGCCAGGGCGCTAAGCTCCTACAATGAGCAGTTCTTC. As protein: CASSPARALSSYNEQFF. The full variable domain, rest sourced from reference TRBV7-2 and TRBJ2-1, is GAGVSQSPSNKVTEKGKDVELRCDPISGHTALYWYRQSLGQGLEFLIYFQGNSAPDKSGLPSDRFSAERTGGSVSTLTIQRTQQEDSAVYLCASSPARALSSYNEQFFGPGTRLTVL.

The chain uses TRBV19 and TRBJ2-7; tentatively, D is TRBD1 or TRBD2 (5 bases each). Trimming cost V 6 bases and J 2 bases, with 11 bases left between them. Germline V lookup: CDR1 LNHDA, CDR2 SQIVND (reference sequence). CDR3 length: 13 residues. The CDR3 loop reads CASSSPGPYEQYF. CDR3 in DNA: TGTGCCAGTAGCTCACCGGGACCCTACGAGCAGTACTTC.

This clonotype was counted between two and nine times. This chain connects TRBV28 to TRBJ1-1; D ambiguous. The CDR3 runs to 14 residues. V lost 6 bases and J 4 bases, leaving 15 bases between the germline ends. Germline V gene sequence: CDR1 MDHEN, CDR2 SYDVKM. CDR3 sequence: CASSPSRGGTEAFF. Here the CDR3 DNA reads TGTGCCAGCAGCCCTTCGCGGGGTGGCACTGAAGCTTTCTTT.

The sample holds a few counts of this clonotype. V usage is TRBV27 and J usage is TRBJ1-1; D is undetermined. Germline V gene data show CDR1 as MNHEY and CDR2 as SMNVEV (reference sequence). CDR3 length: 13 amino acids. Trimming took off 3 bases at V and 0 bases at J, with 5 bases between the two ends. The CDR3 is CASSFYLNTEAFF. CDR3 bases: TGTGCCAGCAGTTTCTACCTGAACACTGAAGCTTTCTTT.

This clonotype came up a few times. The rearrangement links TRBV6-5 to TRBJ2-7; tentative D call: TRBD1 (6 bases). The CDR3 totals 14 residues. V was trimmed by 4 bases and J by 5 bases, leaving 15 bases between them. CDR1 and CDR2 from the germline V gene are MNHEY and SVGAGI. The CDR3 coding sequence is TGTGCCAGCAGTTTGACAGGTTATGAGGACGAGCAGTACTTC. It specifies CASSLTGYEDEQYF.

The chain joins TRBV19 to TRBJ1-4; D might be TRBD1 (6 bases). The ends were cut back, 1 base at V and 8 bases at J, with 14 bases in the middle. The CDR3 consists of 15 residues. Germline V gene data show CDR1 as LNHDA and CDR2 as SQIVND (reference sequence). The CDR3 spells CASSIGGAQPEKLFF. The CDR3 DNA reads TGTGCCAGTAGTATAGGGGGGGCGCAACCCGAAAAACTGTTTTTT.

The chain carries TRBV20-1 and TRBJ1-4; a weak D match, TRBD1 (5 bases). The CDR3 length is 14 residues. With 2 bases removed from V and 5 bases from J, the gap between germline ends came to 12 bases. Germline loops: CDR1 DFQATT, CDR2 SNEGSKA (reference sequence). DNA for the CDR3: TGCAGTGCTAGATATACCGGGACGAATGAAAAACTGTTTTTT. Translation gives CSARYTGTNEKLFF.

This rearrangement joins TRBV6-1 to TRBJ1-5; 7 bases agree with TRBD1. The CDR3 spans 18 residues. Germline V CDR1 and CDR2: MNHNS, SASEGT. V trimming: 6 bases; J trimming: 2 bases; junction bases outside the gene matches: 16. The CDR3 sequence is CASRPMDRTIAGNQPQHF. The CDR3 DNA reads TGTGCCAGCAGACCCATGGACAGGACGATAGCGGGCAATCAGCCCCAGCATTTT.